These T cell receptor beta chains were read from a single sample in a study of T cells in Graves' hyperthyroidism and ophthalmopathy. One entry per CDR3 protein results from TCRdb running MiXCR on the multiplex PCR reads. Of roughly 800,000 distinct CDR3 sequences listed, approximately 40% were seen once; the top ten hold around 9.3%. Sequences were obtained from blood. The receptors come from a man aged 18 to 30 with Graves' hyperthyroidism. Each CDR3 is given with its conserved first and last residue. A D gene is named only where the DNA matches it firmly.

>-|TRBV10-3|TRBJ1-4
CATSKPAAGEKLFF
>-|TRBV20-1|TRBJ2-7
CSAALVRYF
>TRBD1|TRBV7-9|TRBJ1-6
CASSLGGTGGAGSPLHF
>TRBD1|TRBV7-9|TRBJ1-4
CASSSFGGQGKLFF
>-|TRBV7-2|TRBJ2-7
CASSQSRSDSYEQYF
>-|TRBV6-9|TRBJ1-1
CATPPGNTEAFF
>-|TRBV29-1|TRBJ2-7
CSSPLPYEQYF
>-|TRBV27|TRBJ2-7
CASAPRGPYEQYF
>-|TRBV27|TRBJ1-1
CASMRGMNTEAFF
>-|TRBV6-5|TRBJ2-5
CASSYAELDDQETQYF
>-|TRBV2|TRBJ1-1
CASSPQLMNTEAFF
>-|TRBV10-3|TRBJ1-1
CAIRSDREAFF
>-|TRBV7-8|TRBJ2-5
CASSLVGLRTQYF
>-|TRBV10-2|TRBJ1-5
CASSEYRGGRQPQHF
>-|TRBV9|TRBJ1-1
CASSVRVTEAFF
>-|TRBV20-1|TRBJ2-7
CSARDSLRGYEQYF
>-|TRBV6-6|TRBJ1-1
CASSYEAGNTEAFF
>-|TRBV7-2|TRBJ2-7
CASSAHSLREQYF
>-|TRBV7-2|TRBJ2-7
CASSYFSDYGQYF
>TRBD1|TRBV20-1|TRBJ2-7
CSARSTTGVDEQYF
>-|TRBV10-3|TRBJ2-2
CAIRSSGELFF
>-|TRBV5-4|TRBJ2-2
CASSREGNTGELFF
>TRBD2|TRBV4-1|TRBJ2-7
CASSQDREGSGYEQYF
>-|TRBV6-2/TRBV6-3|TRBJ1-1
CASSYYSTLGGNTEAFF
>-|TRBV29-1|TRBJ2-2
CSAHGQNTGELFF
>-|TRBV29-1|TRBJ1-1
CASDSEAFF
>TRBD1|TRBV11-2|TRBJ2-2
CASSLRTGRTGELFF
>TRBD2|TRBV19|TRBJ2-3
CATLAGGSTDTQYF
>-|TRBV15|TRBJ2-7
CATSRDPATGRSYEQYF
>TRBD1|TRBV9|TRBJ1-1
CASSSRDRGPDTEAFF
>-|TRBV19|TRBJ1-1
CASSNQWDTEAFF
>TRBD2|TRBV19|TRBJ2-7
CASKRGASYEQYF
>-|TRBV9|TRBJ1-5
CASSPGWGQPQHF
>-|TRBV20-1|TRBJ2-7
CSARGTKTSYEQYF
>-|TRBV6-1|TRBJ1-3
CASSPLRAAGNTIYF
>-|TRBV19|TRBJ1-1
CASSEIQGNTEAFF
>TRBD2|TRBV7-9|TRBJ2-5
CASSRSGRGTGETQYF
>-|TRBV19|TRBJ1-5
CASSIGGGDQPQHF